The TCR beta chain under discussion was sequenced for a study of T-cell memory formation after mild COVID-19. Study-wide results and caveats: Those CD4+ clones that contracted were mainly in CM and EM (CD8+ ones in EMRA).

The CDR3 is 13 amino acids. V lost 7 bases and J lost 2, with 11 bases in between. TCRdb processed the 5' RACE reads anew with MiXCR; each CDR3 protein has one entry. The sample carries approximately 350,000 distinct CDR3 sequences, 13% to 15% recorded once. This clonotype was detected only once. Its target is unknown. The sequence derives from a man between 18 and 29 years old who had mild COVID-19 (a few samples of this study predate the infection). Cell type and time point are not known. Sequenced material: PBMCs or a T cell subset sorted from them (not recorded which). The V and J genes are TRBV12-3 or TRBV12-4 and TRBJ1-1; D may be TRBD1 (6 bases). CDR3 residues: CASIVGGNTEAFF. The CDR3 nucleotides are TGTGCCAGCATAGTCGGGGGCAACACTGAAGCTTTCTTT.